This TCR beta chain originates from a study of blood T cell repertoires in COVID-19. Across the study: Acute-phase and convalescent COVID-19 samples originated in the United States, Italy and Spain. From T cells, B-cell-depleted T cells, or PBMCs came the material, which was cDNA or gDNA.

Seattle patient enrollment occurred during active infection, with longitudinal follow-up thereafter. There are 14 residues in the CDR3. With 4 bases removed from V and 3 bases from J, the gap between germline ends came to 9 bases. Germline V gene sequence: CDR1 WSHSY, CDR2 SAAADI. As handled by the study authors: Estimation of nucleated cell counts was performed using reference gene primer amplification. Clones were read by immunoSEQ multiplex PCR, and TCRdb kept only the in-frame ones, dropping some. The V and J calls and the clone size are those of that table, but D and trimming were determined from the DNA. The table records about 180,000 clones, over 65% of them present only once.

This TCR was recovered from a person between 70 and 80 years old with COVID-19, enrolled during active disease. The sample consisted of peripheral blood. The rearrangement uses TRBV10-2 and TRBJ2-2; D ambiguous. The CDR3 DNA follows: TGCGCCAGCAGTGGGAAACTATACACCGGGGAGCTGTTTTTT. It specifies CASSGKLYTGELFF.